The 10 T cell receptor beta chains presented below share a single source sample, sequenced in a study of blood T cell repertoires in COVID-19. The assay was immunoSEQ multiplex PCR, and TCRdb's table has in-frame clones only and misses some. The table records some 320,000 clones, nearly 90% of them present only once. The sequencing sample was made of PBMCs or T cells enriched from blood (not recorded which). These receptors came from a woman in her forties or fifties who had been exposed to COVID-19.

The rearrangement uses TRBV5-5 and TRBJ2-7; 7 nucleotides match TRBD1. Trimming at V came to 5 bases and at J to 7 bases, leaving 18 bases not matched to a gene. The CDR3 is 16 amino acids. CDR1 and CDR2 (germline): SGHKS, YYEKEE (reference sequence). The DNA for the CDR3 is TGTGCCAGCAGTTTCGACAGGGTAGGCCCCGGTGGGGAGCAGTACTTC. Residues: CASSFDRVGPGGEQYF.

The genes are TRBV28 and TRBJ1-5; TRBD1 might be the D (5 bases). Germline assignment: CDR1 MDHEN and CDR2 SYDVKM. The CDR3 runs to 13 residues. V shed 11 bases and J shed 5 bases, with 16 bases lying between them. In DNA form, the CDR3 reads TGTGCCGTCCACGGGGGGAGGGATCAGCCCCAGCATTTT. It translates to CAVHGGRDQPQHF. Using reference TRBV28 and TRBJ1-5 for the parts outside the CDR3, the full variable domain is DVKVTQSSRYLVKRTGEKVFLECVQDMDHENMFWYRQDPGLGLRLIYFSYDVKMKEKGDIPEGYSVSREKKERFSLILESASTNQTSMYLCAVHGGRDQPQHFGDGTRLSIL.

The rearrangement joins TRBV19 to TRBJ1-2; possibly TRBD1 for D (6 bases). Looked up from germline, CDR1 is LNHDA and CDR2 is SQIVND (reference sequence). V was clipped by 7 bases and J by 1 base, with 19 bases between them. The CDR3 is 16 amino acids. The CDR3 sequence: CASMAGDGTFNYGYTF. The CDR3 nucleotides read TGTGCCAGTATGGCAGGGGACGGAACTTTTAACTATGGCTACACCTTC.

The chain couples TRBV28 to TRBJ2-7, with 15 bases that match TRBD2. Trimming took 8 bases from V and 0 from J; bases not matched to a gene: 11. CDR1 and CDR2 from the germline V gene are MDHEN and SYDVKM. The CDR3 length is 18 residues. The CDR3 DNA follows: TGTGCCAGCTCAATGGGACTAGCGGGGGGATTGAGCTCCTACGAGCAGTACTTC. Its translation: CASSMGLAGGLSSYEQYF.

The chain links TRBV6-5 to TRBJ1-2; D is unclear. Germline CDR1 and CDR2: MNHEY and SVGAGI. V was pared by 0 bases and J by 5 bases, with 16 bases between. This CDR3 region has 16 residues. CDR3 in amino acids: CASSYSILAENYGYTF. As DNA, the CDR3 is TGTGCCAGCAGTTACTCGATTCTGGCGGAGAATTATGGCTACACCTTC.

The table lists this clone with a count of one. This sequence joins TRBV5-5 and TRBJ2-7, with a possible D match to TRBD1 (6 bases). The germline V gene encodes CDR1 SGHKS and CDR2 YYEKEE (reference sequence). This CDR3 is 13 amino acids long. Trimming stripped 3 bases from V and 4 bases from J, with 11 bases between. The chain's CDR3 is CASSWTDLYEQYF. CDR3 bases: TGTGCCAGCAGCTGGACAGACCTTTACGAGCAGTACTTC. The variable domain in full, with the rest retrieved from reference TRBV5-5 and TRBJ2-7, is DAGVTQSPTHLIKTRGQQVTLRCSPISGHKSVSWYQQVLGQGPQFIFQYYEKEERGRGNFPDRFSARQFPNYSSELNVNALLLGDSALYLCASSWTDLYEQYFGPGTRLTVT.

This clone was detected once. The rearrangement joins TRBV28 to TRBJ1-2; 7 bases line up with TRBD1. The J segment lost 5 bases and the V segment lost 3 bases, leaving 3 bases of the junction unmatched. This CDR3 comprises 13 residues. Germline CDR1 MDHEN, CDR2 SYDVKM. CDR3 protein: CASSLTGSYGYTF. Written as DNA, the CDR3 is TGTGCCAGCAGTTTGACAGGGTCTTATGGCTACACCTTC.

The gene calls are TRBV11-2 and TRBJ1-2, with D tentatively TRBD1 (6 bases). Germline lookup yields CDR1 SGHAT and CDR2 FQNNGV. The length of the CDR3 is 18 residues. Trimming took off 4 bases at V and 4 bases at J, with 25 bases between the two ends. Written as DNA, the CDR3 is TGTGCCAGCAGCTCACGCCGCCCGGGGGGCCTGGTAGGCTATGGCTACACCTTC. The encoded protein is CASSSRRPGGLVGYGYTF.

The chain joins TRBV18 to TRBJ1-2, with 9 bases fitting TRBD1. Trimming cost V 3 bases and J 10 bases; bases outside gene matches: 9. The germline V gene encodes CDR1 KGHSH and CDR2 LQKENI. This CDR3 has 14 residues. The CDR3 is CASSPSGTGLYYTF. CDR3 DNA: TGTGCCAGCTCACCGTCCGGGACAGGGTTGTACTACACCTTC.

The V gene is TRBV4-1, the J gene TRBJ1-4; D unclear. The CDR3 is 15 residues long. The V end lost 5 bases, the J end lost 2 bases, and 12 bases lay between the germline ends. CDR1 MGHRA and CDR2 YSYEKL come from the germline V gene. The CDR3 DNA is TGCGCCAGCAGCGACGGGATTGCGACTAATGAAAAACTGTTTTTT. Translation gives CASSDGIATNEKLFF.